This TCR beta chain came from a study of a mutant IDH1 vaccine in newly diagnosed glioma (dated by TCRdb to about 2021). Context from the whole study: Vaccination was initiated 4-6 weeks after radiotherapy alone, or concurrently with temozolomide cycles in the chemotherapy-containing groups. Before enrollment, patients had received standard therapy of radiotherapy alone, temozolomide alone, or radiochemotherapy with temozolomide; most received the combination. For exploratory analyses, about 25 treated patients had longitudinal TCRB deep sequencing done wherever samples were available. Visit V12 was the week-35 safety follow-up and visit V13 was the week-47 end of study. The roughly 33 treated patients were 62.5% male and 37.5% female, with a mean age of approximately 38 years. Peripheral blood was collected at six visits: V03 (baseline), V05, V07, V10, V12 and V13.

The CDR3 spans 11 residues, from the cysteine through the phenylalanine. Only the CDR3 region is kept as DNA, spanning 33 bases read in frame from base 1. V and J lose 4 bases and 9 bases, and a span of 7 bases separates them. In the germline V gene, CDR1 corresponds to MNHEY and CDR2 to SVGAGI. This clone has a handful of counts. No cognate antigen has been identified for it. No clone much larger than this one lies a single base away; base qualities are absent. Beyond this particular receptor, the publication reports: The authors stated that sample limitations prevented analyses of patient blood samples from being reproduced. No apparent relationship was observed between pseudoprogression and alterations in the top peripheral T cell clonotypes detected by TCRB sequencing. PBMC samples for TCRB deep sequencing were selected based on availability. Immune responses induced by the vaccine were seen in more than 85% of patients across multiple MHC alleles.

To prepare the library, the immunoSEQ multiplex PCR assay was applied. Following the manufacturer's protocol, the hsTCRB Kit was used to amplify rearranged TCR beta chain sequences. An Illumina MiSeq was used to sequence the TCRB libraries. The authors processed their data as follows. The kit vendor's proprietary platform handled demultiplexing, trimming and gene mapping. The table was pulled from immuneACCESS by TCRdb, which kept in-frame rearrangements only. Such tables lose some clones; where checked, under half of the loss comes from unresolved V genes, and the rest has no known cause. V and J calls and clone size are copied from that table; D and trimming were computed from the DNA. The sample records around 52,000 clones, around 80% of which are singletons. Approximately 12% of the sample rests with the top ten. The sample's time point label, decoded: week 35, safety follow-up. Each vaccine dose, consisting of 300 ug of a 20-mer mutant IDH1 peptide in Montanide, was administered subcutaneously with topical imiquimod. Across visits V03 through V10, patients got a total of eight vaccinations, given in weeks 1, 3, 5, 7, 11, 15, 19 and 23. Donors had newly diagnosed WHO grade 3 or 4 IDH1-mutant astrocytomas with loss of nuclear ATRX. The samples were drawn from NOA16, a multicentre, single-arm, open-label phase I trial in Germany that tested a mutant IDH1 peptide vaccine in humans for the first time. Genomic DNA for TCRB sequencing was isolated from EDTA blood with the DNeasy Blood and Tissue Kit.

Recombination connected TRBV6-5 to TRBJ2-1, with the D gene uncertain. The starting material was PBMCs, obtained from a glioma patient whose treatment included an IDH1 peptide vaccine. The sequence was collected from a man aged 35 to 55 with glioma. The base sequence is TGTGCCAGCAGTTCCCTCTCTGAGCAGTTCTTC. The translation is CASSSLSEQFF.